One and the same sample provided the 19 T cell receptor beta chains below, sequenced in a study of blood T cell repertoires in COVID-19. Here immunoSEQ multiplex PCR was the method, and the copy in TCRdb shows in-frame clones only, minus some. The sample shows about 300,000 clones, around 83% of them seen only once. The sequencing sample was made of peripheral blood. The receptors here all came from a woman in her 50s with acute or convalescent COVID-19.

This chain's CDR3 is CASRRAREASGYTF. CDR3 DNA: TGTGCCAGCAGGCGCGCCAGGGAAGCAAGTGGCTACACCTTC. V usage is TRBV2 and J usage is TRBJ1-2, with D tentatively TRBD1 (5 bases). CDR1 is SNHLY and CDR2 is FYNNEI in the germline V gene. This CDR3 spans 14 amino acids. The V end was cut by 6 bases, the J end by 7 bases, with 18 bases between.

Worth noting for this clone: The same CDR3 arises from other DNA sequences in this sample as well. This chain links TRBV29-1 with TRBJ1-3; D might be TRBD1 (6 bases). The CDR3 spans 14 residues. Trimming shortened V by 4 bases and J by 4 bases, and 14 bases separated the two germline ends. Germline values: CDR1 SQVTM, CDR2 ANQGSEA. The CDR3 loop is CSVATGNSGNTIYF. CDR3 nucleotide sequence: TGCAGCGTTGCAACAGGGAATTCAGGAAACACCATATATTTT.

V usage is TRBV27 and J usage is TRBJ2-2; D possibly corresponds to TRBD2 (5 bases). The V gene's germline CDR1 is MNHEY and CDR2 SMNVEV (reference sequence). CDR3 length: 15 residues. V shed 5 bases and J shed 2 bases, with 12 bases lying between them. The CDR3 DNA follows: TGTGCCAGCAGTCCCCGCCGGGGTAACACCGGGGAGCTGTTTTTT. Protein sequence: CASSPRRGNTGELFF.

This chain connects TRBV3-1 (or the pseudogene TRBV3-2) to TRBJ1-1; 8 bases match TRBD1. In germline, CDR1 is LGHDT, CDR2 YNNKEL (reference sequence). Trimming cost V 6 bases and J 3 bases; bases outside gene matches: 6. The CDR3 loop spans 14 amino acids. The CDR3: CASSQMGQDTEAFF. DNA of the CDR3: TGTGCCAGCAGTCAAATGGGACAGGACACTGAAGCTTTCTTT.

The CDR3 protein is CASSFSHNSYNEQFF. As DNA, the CDR3 is TGTGCCAGCAGCTTTTCGCACAACTCCTACAATGAGCAGTTCTTC. The V and J genes are TRBV7-2 and TRBJ2-1; D is unresolved. CDR1 and CDR2 from the germline V gene are SGHTA and FQGNSA. CDR3 length: 15 amino acids. V lost 3 bases and J lost 0, with 9 bases in between.

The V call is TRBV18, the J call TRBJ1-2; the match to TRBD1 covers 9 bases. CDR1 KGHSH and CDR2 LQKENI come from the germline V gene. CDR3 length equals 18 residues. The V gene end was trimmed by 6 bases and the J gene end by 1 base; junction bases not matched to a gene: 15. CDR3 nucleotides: TGTGCCAGCTCGCCAGCCCATGGACAGGGGCCACTTAACTATGGCTACACCTTC. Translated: CASSPAHGQGPLNYGYTF.

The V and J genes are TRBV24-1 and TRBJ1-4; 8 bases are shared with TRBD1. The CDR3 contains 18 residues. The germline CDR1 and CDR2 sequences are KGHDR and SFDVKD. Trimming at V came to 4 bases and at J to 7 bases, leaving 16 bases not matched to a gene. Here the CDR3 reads CATSDPAASNGQGEKLFF. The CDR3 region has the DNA TGTGCCACCAGTGACCCGGCCGCCTCAAATGGACAGGGTGAAAAACTGTTTTTT.

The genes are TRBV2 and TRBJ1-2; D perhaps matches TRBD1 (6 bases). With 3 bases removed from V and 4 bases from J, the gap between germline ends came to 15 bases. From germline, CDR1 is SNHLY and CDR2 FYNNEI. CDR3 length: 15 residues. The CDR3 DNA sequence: TGTGCCAGCAGTGATTGGGCAGGGGTCGGCTATGGCTACACCTTC. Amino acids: CASSDWAGVGYGYTF.

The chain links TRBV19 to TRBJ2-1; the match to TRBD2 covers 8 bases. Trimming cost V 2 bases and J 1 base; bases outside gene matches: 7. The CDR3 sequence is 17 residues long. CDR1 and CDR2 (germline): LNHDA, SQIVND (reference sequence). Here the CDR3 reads CASSISLAGGSYNEQFF. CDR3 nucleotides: TGTGCCAGTAGTATAAGTCTAGCGGGCGGGTCCTACAATGAGCAGTTCTTC.

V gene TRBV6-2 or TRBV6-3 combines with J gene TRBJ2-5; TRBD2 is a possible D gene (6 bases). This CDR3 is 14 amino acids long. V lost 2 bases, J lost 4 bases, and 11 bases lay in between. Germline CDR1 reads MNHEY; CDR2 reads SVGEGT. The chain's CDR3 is CASSYGYGRETQYF. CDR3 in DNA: TGTGCCAGCAGTTACGGGTACGGGAGAGAGACCCAGTACTTC.

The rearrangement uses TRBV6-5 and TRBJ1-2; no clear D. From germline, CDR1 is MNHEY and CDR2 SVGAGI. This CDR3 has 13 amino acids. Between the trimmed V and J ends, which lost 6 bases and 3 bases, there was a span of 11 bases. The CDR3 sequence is CASRRREDYGYTF. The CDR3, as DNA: TGTGCCAGCAGACGGAGGGAAGACTATGGCTACACCTTC.

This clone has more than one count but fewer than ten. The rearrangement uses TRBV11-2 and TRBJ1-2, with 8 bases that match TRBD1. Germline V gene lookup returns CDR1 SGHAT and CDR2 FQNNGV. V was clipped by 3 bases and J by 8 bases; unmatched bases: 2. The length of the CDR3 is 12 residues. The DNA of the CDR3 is TGTGCCAGCAGCTTGGACAGGGACGGCTACACCTTC. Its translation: CASSLDRDGYTF.

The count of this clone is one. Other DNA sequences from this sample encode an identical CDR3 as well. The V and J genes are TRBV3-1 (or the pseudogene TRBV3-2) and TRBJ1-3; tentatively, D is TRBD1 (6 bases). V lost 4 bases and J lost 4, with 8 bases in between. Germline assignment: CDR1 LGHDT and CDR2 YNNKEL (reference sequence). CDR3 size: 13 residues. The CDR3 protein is CASSLQGGNTIYF. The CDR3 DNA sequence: TGTGCCAGCAGCCTACAGGGAGGAAACACCATATATTTT.

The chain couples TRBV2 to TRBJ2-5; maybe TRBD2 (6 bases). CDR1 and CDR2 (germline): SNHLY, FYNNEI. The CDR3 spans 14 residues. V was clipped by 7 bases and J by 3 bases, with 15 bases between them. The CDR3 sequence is CASKLEGGKETQYF. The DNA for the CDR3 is TGTGCCAGCAAGCTGGAGGGAGGCAAAGAGACCCAGTACTTC. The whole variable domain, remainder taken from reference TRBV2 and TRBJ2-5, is EPEVTQTPSHQVTQMGQEVILRCVPISNHLYFYWYRQILGQKVEFLVSFYNNEISEKSEIFDDQFSVERPDGSNFTLKIRSTKLEDSAMYFCASKLEGGKETQYFGPGTRLLVL.

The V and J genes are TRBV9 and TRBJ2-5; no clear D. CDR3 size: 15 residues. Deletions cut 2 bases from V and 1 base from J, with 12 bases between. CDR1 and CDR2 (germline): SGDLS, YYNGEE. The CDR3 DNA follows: TGTGCCAGCAGCGTTAGAAGCGCCAGCCAAGAGACCCAGTACTTC. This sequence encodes CASSVRSASQETQYF.

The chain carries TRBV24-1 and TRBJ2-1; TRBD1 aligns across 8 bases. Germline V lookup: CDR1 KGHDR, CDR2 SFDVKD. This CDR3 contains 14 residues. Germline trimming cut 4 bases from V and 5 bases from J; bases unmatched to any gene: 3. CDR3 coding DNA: TGTGCCACCAGTGACACAGGGGGGAACAATGAGCAGTTCTTC. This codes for CATSDTGGNNEQFF.

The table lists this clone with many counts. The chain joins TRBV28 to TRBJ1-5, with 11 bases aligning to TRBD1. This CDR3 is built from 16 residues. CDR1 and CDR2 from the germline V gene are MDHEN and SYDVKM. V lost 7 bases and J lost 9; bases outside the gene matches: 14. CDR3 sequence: CASTPYAGTGGRPQHF. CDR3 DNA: TGTGCCAGCACCCCTTACGCCGGGACAGGGGGAAGGCCCCAGCATTTT.

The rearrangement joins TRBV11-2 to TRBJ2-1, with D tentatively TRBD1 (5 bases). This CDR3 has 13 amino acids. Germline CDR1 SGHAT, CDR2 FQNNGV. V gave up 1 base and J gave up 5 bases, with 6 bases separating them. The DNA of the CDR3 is TGTGCCAGCAGCTTAGGACAGCACAATGAGCAGTTCTTC. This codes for CASSLGQHNEQFF.

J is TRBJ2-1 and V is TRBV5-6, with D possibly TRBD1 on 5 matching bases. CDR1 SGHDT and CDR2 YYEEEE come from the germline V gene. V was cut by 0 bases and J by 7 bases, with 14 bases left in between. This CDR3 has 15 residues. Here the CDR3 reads CASSLGRVYTNEQFF. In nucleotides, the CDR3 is TGTGCCAGCAGCTTGGGCAGGGTGTATACGAATGAGCAGTTCTTC.